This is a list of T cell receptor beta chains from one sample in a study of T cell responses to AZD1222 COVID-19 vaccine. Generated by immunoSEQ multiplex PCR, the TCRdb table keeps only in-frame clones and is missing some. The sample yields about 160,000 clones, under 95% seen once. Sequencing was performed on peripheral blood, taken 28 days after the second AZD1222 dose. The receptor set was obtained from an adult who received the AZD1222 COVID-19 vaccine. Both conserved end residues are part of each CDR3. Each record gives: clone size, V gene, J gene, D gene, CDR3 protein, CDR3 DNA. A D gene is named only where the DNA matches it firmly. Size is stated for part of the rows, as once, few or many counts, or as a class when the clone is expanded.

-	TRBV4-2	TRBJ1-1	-	CASSQEGRAEAFF	TGTGCCAGCAGCCAAGAAGGCAGGGCTGAAGCTTTCTTT
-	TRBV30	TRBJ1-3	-	CACLSPNSGNTIYF	TGTGCCTGCCTGAGTCCGAACTCTGGAAACACCATATATTTT
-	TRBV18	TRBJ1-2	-	CASSLGIVGGYTF	TGTGCCAGCTCTCTGGGGATAGTAGGAGGCTACACCTTC
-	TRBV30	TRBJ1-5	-	CAWSVRWDQPQHF	TGTGCCTGGAGTGTACGGTGGGATCAGCCCCAGCATTTT
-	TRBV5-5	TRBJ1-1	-	CASSRTMKRWDNRYAEAFF	TGTGCCAGCAGCCGTACTATGAAACGATGGGACAACAGGTACGCTGAAGCTTTCTTT
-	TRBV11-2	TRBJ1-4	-	CASRTVVNEKLFF	TGTGCCAGCAGAACCGTAGTTAATGAAAAACTGTTTTTT
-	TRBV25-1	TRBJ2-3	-	CASGNSPDTQYF	TGTGCCAGCGGAAACAGTCCAGATACGCAGTATTTT
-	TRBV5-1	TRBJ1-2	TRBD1	CASSLGTGGYGYTF	TGCGCCAGCAGCTTGGGGACAGGGGGCTATGGCTACACCTTC
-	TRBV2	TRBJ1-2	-	CASKIEGYGYTF	TGTGCCAGCAAAATTGAGGGGTATGGCTACACCTTC
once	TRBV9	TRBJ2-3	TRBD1	CASSVRTDRDRTDTQYF	TGTGCCAGCAGCGTACGGACCGACAGGGACCGCACAGATACGCAGTATTTT
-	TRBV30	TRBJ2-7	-	CAWSVATGAYEQYF	TGTGCCTGGAGTGTAGCGACAGGTGCCTACGAGCAGTACTTC
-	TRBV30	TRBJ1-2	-	CAWSRKGSHGYTF	TGTGCCTGGAGTAGAAAGGGGTCCCATGGCTACACCTTC
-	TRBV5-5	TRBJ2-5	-	CASSRAGAEGTQYF	TGTGCCAGCAGCCGCGCAGGAGCAGAAGGGACCCAGTACTTC
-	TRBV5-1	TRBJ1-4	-	CASSLAYRSDEKLFF	TGCGCCAGCAGCTTGGCCTACAGGTCGGATGAAAAACTGTTTTTT
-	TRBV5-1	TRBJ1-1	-	CASSRLGGRTEAFF	TGCGCCAGCAGCCGCCTCGGGGGGCGGACTGAAGCTTTCTTT
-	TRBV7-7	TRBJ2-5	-	CASSLWGNQETQYF	TGTGCCAGCAGCTTATGGGGGAATCAGGAGACCCAGTACTTC
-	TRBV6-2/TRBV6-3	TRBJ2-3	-	CASSQRGSDTQYF	TGTGCCAGCAGTCAACGCGGGTCAGATACGCAGTATTTT
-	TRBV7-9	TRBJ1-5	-	CASSLAGGGNQPQHF	TGTGCCAGCAGCTTAGCTGGGGGTGGCAATCAGCCCCAGCATTTT